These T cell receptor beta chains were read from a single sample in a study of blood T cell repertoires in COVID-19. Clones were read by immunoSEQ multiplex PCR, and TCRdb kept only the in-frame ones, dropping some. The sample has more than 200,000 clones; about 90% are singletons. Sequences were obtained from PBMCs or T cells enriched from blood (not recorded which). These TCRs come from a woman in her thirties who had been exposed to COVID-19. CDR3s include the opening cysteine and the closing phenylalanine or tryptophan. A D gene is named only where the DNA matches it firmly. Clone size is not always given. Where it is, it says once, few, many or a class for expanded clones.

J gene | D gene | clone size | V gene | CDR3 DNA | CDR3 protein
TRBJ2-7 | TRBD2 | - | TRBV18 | TGTGCCAGCTCACCTCGAGTGGCCGGGATCCAGCGGGACTCCTACGAGCAGTACTTC | CASSPRVAGIQRDSYEQYF
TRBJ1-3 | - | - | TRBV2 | TGTGCCAGATCACAGGTTCCTGTCTCTGGAAACACCATATATTTT | CARSQVPVSGNTIYF
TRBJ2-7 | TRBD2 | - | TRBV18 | TGTGCCAGCTCAAGAGGGACTAGCGGGGCCTACGAGCAGTACTTC | CASSRGTSGAYEQYF
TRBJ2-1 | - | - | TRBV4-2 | TGTGCCAGCAGCCAAGTGGAGAATGAGCAGTTCTTC | CASSQVENEQFF
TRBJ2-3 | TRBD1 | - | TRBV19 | TGTGCCAGTAGTATCAGCGGACAGGTCACAGATACGCAGTATTTT | CASSISGQVTDTQYF
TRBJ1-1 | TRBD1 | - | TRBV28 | TGTGCCAGCAGTTTCACAGGACAGGTGAACACTGAAGCTTTCTTT | CASSFTGQVNTEAFF
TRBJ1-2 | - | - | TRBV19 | TGTGCCAGTAGTATAGTTCTCGGAGCTAACTATGGCTACACCTTC | CASSIVLGANYGYTF
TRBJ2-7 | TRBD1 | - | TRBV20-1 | TGCAGTGCTAGTCGGGACAGGGGATTCTACGAGCAGTACTTC | CSASRDRGFYEQYF
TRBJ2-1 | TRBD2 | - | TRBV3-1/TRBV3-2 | TGTGCCAGCAGCCAAGATGGGCTAGCGGTCTACAATGAGCAGTTCTTC | CASSQDGLAVYNEQFF
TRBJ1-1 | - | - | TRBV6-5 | TGTGCCAGCAGTTCAGGGTGGACTGAAGCTTTCTTT | CASSSGWTEAFF
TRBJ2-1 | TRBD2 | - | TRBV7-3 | TGTGCCAGCAGTGGACTAGTAGACAATGAGCAGTTCTTC | CASSGLVDNEQFF
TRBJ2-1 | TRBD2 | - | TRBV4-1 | TGCGCCAGCAGTCAACCTAGCGGGAAGTACAATGAGCAGTTCTTC | CASSQPSGKYNEQFF
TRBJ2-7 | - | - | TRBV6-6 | TGTGCCAGCAGTTACCCCCGACAGGCTAGCTTCTACGAGCAGTACTTC | CASSYPRQASFYEQYF
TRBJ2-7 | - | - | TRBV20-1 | TGCAGTGCTAGTCCGAAGGGGGCCTACGAGCAGTACTTC | CSASPKGAYEQYF
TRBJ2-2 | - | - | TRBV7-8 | TGTGCCAGCAGCTTAGATAGGATGCCAGGGGCGGCCGGGGAGCTGTTTTTT | CASSLDRMPGAAGELFF
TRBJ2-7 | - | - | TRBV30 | TGTGCCTGGAGTGAGGTACTCGTAGGGGCGGAACAGTACTTC | CAWSEVLVGAEQYF
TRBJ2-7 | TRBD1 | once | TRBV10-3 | TGTGCCATCAGTGTTACCGCATCCGGGACAGGGGGGGAGCAGTACTTC | CAISVTASGTGGEQYF
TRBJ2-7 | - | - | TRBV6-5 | TGTGCCAGCAGTTACTCGAGGGTGGGAGTGGGCTACGAGCAGTACTTC | CASSYSRVGVGYEQYF
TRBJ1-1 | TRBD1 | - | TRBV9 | TGTGCCAGCAGCTCTGGACAGGGCGGCACTGAAGCTTTCTTT | CASSSGQGGTEAFF
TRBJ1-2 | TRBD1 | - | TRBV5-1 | TGCGCCAGCAGCTCCCGGAAACAGGGGAGTAACTATGGCTACACCTTC | CASSSRKQGSNYGYTF
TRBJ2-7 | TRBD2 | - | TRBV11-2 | TGTGCCAGCAGCACCGGGACTAGCGGCTACGAGCAGTACTTC | CASSTGTSGYEQYF